Below are 30 T cell receptor beta chains sequenced from a single sample in a study of response to subunit inactivated influenza vaccine. From the RT-PCR reads, TCRdb called clonotypes with MiXCR, one entry per CDR3 protein. The sample includes around 650,000 distinct CDR3 sequences, roughly 14% of them seen just once. The specimen was PBMCs from blood, collected 11 to 12 days after vaccination. The receptors were sampled from a man between 50 and 59 years old who received an inactivated influenza vaccine.

This clonotype was detected only a few times. The chain recombines TRBV15 with TRBJ2-5; 8 positions match TRBD2. The CDR3 is 14 amino acids. CDR1 and CDR2 from the germline V gene are LNHNV and YYDKDF (reference sequence). V lost 4 bases, J lost 5 bases, and 6 bases stayed unmatched. CDR3 nucleotides: TGTGCCACCAGCACTCGGGGGGGCGGGGAGACCCAGTACTTC. Translation gives CATSTRGGGETQYF.

This clonotype was recorded a few times. CDR3 sequence: CASSQLWVFSYEQYF. As DNA, the CDR3 is TGCGCCAGCAGCCAACTATGGGTCTTCTCCTACGAGCAGTACTTC. The chain couples TRBV4-1 to TRBJ2-7; unclear D gene. V was trimmed by 2 bases and J by 0 bases, leaving 11 bases between them. CDR3 length: 15 residues. Germline loops: CDR1 MGHRA, CDR2 YSYEKL.

A word on this clonotype: One end of the junction does not line up with germline, which may come from a read error. The chain has TRBV2 and TRBJ2-5; possibly TRBD1 for D (5 bases). The CDR3 totals 12 residues. The V gene's germline CDR1 is SNHLY and CDR2 FYNNEI. DNA for the CDR3: TGTGCCAGCAATCGAGGACAAGATACCCAGTACTTC. Its translation: CASNRGQDTQYF. Based on the CDR3 plus reference TRBV2 and TRBJ2-5, the full variable domain is EPEVTQTPSHQVTQMGQEVILRCVPISNHLYFYWYRQILGQKVEFLVSFYNNEISEKSEIFDDQFSVERPDGSNFTLKIRSTKLEDSAMYFCASNRGQDTQYFGPGTRLLVL.

This chain joins TRBV4-2 and TRBJ2-3, with TRBD2 matching over 11 bases. CDR3 length: 16 amino acids. CDR1 is LGHNA, CDR2 YNFKEQ, per germline. With 1 base clipped from V and 6 bases from J, the junction kept 6 bases outside the gene matches. CDR3 coding DNA: TGTGCCAGCAGCCAAGGAAATAGCGGGAGGGGTGATACGCAGTATTTT. It yields the protein CASSQGNSGRGDTQYF.

The sample holds a few counts of this clonotype. CDR3 nucleotide sequence: TGTGCCAGCAGTTTTGGGGCAGGGACGGCTGAGCAGTTCTTC. Its protein product is CASSFGAGTAEQFF. The chain joins TRBV12-3 or TRBV12-4 to TRBJ2-1, with D perhaps assigned TRBD1 or TRBD2 (5 bases each). The CDR3 is 14 residues long. V was trimmed by 3 bases and J by 9 bases, leaving 15 bases between them.

This chain uses TRBV14 with TRBJ1-1, with D possibly being TRBD1 (6 bases). The CDR3 spans 16 residues. Trimming removed 3 bases from V and 5 bases from J, with 19 bases in between. Germline V gene data show CDR1 as SGHDN and CDR2 as FVKESK. CDR3 protein: CASSHLNRVQGTEAFF. The CDR3, as DNA: TGTGCCAGCAGCCACCTCAACAGGGTCCAGGGGACTGAAGCTTTCTTT.

This clonotype was seen only a few times. The chain recombines TRBV15 with TRBJ2-7, with 9 bases aligning to TRBD1. Germline V gene data show CDR1 as LNHNV and CDR2 as YYDKDF (reference sequence). The CDR3 consists of 16 residues. J gave up 0 bases and V 0 bases, and 3 bases lay outside the gene matches. CDR3 coding DNA: TGTGCCACCAGCAGAGATGTGGGACAGGGCTCCTACGAGCAGTACTTC. Its translation: CATSRDVGQGSYEQYF.

Only a few counts were recorded for this clonotype. CDR3 in amino acids: CSGRRTARRSGYTF. The CDR3 region has the DNA TGCAGTGGGCGTAGGACAGCGAGGCGGTCTGGCTACACCTTC. This chain uses TRBV20-1 with TRBJ1-2, with D tentatively TRBD1 (6 bases). CDR1 is DFQATT and CDR2 is SNEGSKA in the germline V gene (reference sequence). CDR3 length equals 14 residues. Trimming removed 7 bases at V and 7 bases at J, with 22 bases between.

This clonotype was found many times. The gene calls are TRBV2 and TRBJ2-7; maybe TRBD2 (5 bases). CDR3 length: 16 residues. Germline CDR1 and CDR2: SNHLY and FYNNEI. Deletions cut 2 bases from V and 6 bases from J, with 20 bases between. The CDR3 sequence: CASSELAPGVPCEQYF. In DNA, the CDR3 is TGTGCCAGCAGTGAATTGGCGCCCGGGGTCCCCTGCGAGCAGTACTTC.

The CDR3 sequence: CASSLSRAREAFF. The CDR3 coding sequence is TGCGCCAGCAGCTTGAGCAGGGCCCGAGAAGCTTTCTTT. The V call is TRBV5-1, the J call TRBJ1-1, with D possibly TRBD1 on 5 matching bases. Per germline, CDR1 SGHRS and CDR2 YFSETQ. Trimming cost V 1 base and J 8 bases, with 12 bases left between them. The CDR3 has 13 amino acids. The variable domain in full, completed from reference TRBV5-1 and TRBJ1-1, reads KAGVTQTPRYLIKTRGQQVTLSCSPISGHRSVSWYQQTPGQGLQFLFEYFSETQRNKGNFPGRFSGRQFSNSRSEMNVSTLELGDSALYLCASSLSRAREAFFGQGTRLTVV.

The chain couples TRBV12-3 or TRBV12-4 to TRBJ2-1; no clear D gene. The length of the CDR3 is 12 residues. V gave up 3 bases and J gave up 8 bases, with 8 bases separating them. In DNA form, the CDR3 reads TGTGCCAGCAGTTTGCCGGCGGATGAGCAGTTCTTC. Translated: CASSLPADEQFF.

This clonotype has only a few counts. The J gene is TRBJ1-5, the V gene TRBV6-2 or TRBV6-3, with 7 positions matching TRBD1. Trimming removed 6 bases from V and 6 bases from J; junction bases left unmatched: 8. Germline V gives CDR1 MNHEY, CDR2 SVGEGT. This CDR3 region has 14 residues. The CDR3 region is CASSETGIAQPQHF. CDR3 nucleotides: TGTGCCAGCAGCGAGACAGGGATAGCTCAGCCCCAGCATTTT.

The rearrangement uses TRBV27 and TRBJ2-7, with D hard to call. The CDR3 has 14 amino acids. Germline V CDR1 and CDR2: MNHEY, SMNVEV (reference sequence). Trimming shortened V by 2 bases and J by 3 bases, and 11 bases separated the two germline ends. The CDR3 sequence is CASSLVQSHYEQYF. The CDR3 nucleotides are TGTGCCAGCAGTTTAGTCCAGAGCCACTACGAGCAGTACTTC.

This clonotype has just a few counts. The rearrangement links TRBV4-3 to TRBJ2-7, with 7 bases that match TRBD1. Germline V gives CDR1 LGHNA, CDR2 YSLEER. With 4 bases clipped from V and 10 bases from J, the junction kept 10 bases outside the gene matches. The CDR3 spans 13 residues. The CDR3 loop reads CASSPGTGQPQYF. The CDR3 coding sequence is TGCGCCAGCAGCCCGGGAACGGGACAGCCCCAGTACTTC.

This clonotype has only a few counts. The gene calls are TRBV27 and TRBJ2-5, with D perhaps matching TRBD2 (6 bases). The CDR3 runs to 14 residues. Trimming cost V 3 bases and J 1 base, with 9 bases left between them. Per the germline V gene, CDR1 is MNHEY and CDR2 is SMNVEV (reference sequence). CDR3: CASSFGGFQETQYF. CDR3 bases: TGTGCCAGCAGTTTCGGGGGATTCCAAGAGACCCAGTACTTC.

Only a few counts were recorded for this clonotype. V gene TRBV4-1 combines with J gene TRBJ2-1; unclear D gene. Trimming cost V 0 bases and J 0 bases, with 12 bases left between them. This CDR3 region has 17 residues. The germline V gene encodes CDR1 MGHRA and CDR2 YSYEKL. CDR3 residues: CASSQDPVSASYNEQFF. The CDR3 DNA follows: TGCGCCAGCAGCCAAGACCCCGTTTCGGCCTCCTACAATGAGCAGTTCTTC.

The chain has TRBV18 and TRBJ2-5; 9 positions agree with TRBD2. This CDR3 spans 15 amino acids. Germline CDR1 is KGHSH and CDR2 is LQKENI. V lost 3 bases to trimming and J lost 4 bases; unmatched junction nucleotides: 6. DNA of the CDR3: TGTGCCAGCTCACCCGTAGCGGGAGTAGGAGAGACCCAGTACTTC. The encoded protein is CASSPVAGVGETQYF.

The chain carries TRBV15 and TRBJ1-4; a possible D gene is TRBD1 (5 bases). This CDR3 is built from 16 residues. Germline-derived CDR1 and CDR2 are LNHNV and YYDKDF (reference sequence). The V end lost 0 bases, the J end lost 8 bases, and 16 bases lay between the germline ends. The CDR3 region has the DNA TGTGCCACCAGCAGAGACAAGCGGACATTTGGGGAAAAACTGTTTTTT. This gives the protein CATSRDKRTFGEKLFF.

The V and J genes are TRBV6-2 or TRBV6-3 and TRBJ2-4; a possible D gene is TRBD2 (6 bases). Germline lookup yields CDR1 MNHEY and CDR2 SVGEGT. V shed 3 bases and J shed 1 base, with 13 bases lying between them. This CDR3 is built from 16 residues. The CDR3 DNA follows: TGTGCCAGCAGTTATTCAGGAGGGCTGGCCAAAAACATTCAGTACTTC. Translated: CASSYSGGLAKNIQYF.

The chain is built from TRBV15 and TRBJ2-4; D is possibly TRBD2 (6 bases). CDR3 size: 13 residues. Germline V lookup: CDR1 LNHNV, CDR2 YYDKDF (reference sequence). V lost 2 bases and J 10 bases, leaving 12 bases between the germline ends. CDR3 sequence reads: CATSRSGEGIQYF. The CDR3 DNA follows: TGTGCCACCAGCAGATCGGGAGAAGGGATTCAGTACTTC. Based on the CDR3 plus reference TRBV15 and TRBJ2-4, the full variable domain is DAMVIQNPRYQVTQFGKPVTLSCSQTLNHNVMYWYQQKSSQAPKLLFHYYDKDFNNEADTPDNFQSRRPNTSFCFLDIRSPGLGDTAMYLCATSRSGEGIQYFGAGTRLSVL.

The chain couples TRBV6-1 to TRBJ2-7, with 7 bases identical to TRBD1. Unmatched junction bases numbered 5, after V lost 2 bases and J lost 4 bases. Germline CDR1 and CDR2: MNHNS and SASEGT. This CDR3 comprises 14 residues. For the CDR3, the DNA is TGTGCCAGCAGTGAAACCCAGGGGGTTTACGAGCAGTACTTC. Encoded protein: CASSETQGVYEQYF.

DNA for the CDR3: TGTGCCAGCGGACCGGGAACAACCTACAATGAGCAGTTCTTC. It is translated as CASGPGTTYNEQFF. The V gene is TRBV9, the J gene TRBJ2-1, with D possibly matching TRBD2 (5 bases). V lost 7 bases and J 2 bases, leaving 13 bases between the germline ends. Germline CDR1 and CDR2: SGDLS and YYNGEE. The CDR3 sequence is 14 residues long.

The chain uses TRBV6-1 and TRBJ1-4; D ambiguous. CDR3 length: 13 amino acids. CDR1 is MNHNS, CDR2 SASEGT, per germline. The V and J ends lost 4 bases and 7 bases respectively, with 10 bases between them. In nucleotides, the CDR3 is TGTGCCAGCAGTGGGACTTTTCTTGAAAAACTGTTTTTT. Translation: CASSGTFLEKLFF.

This clonotype was recorded a few times. J is TRBJ2-1 and V is TRBV6-2 or TRBV6-3; D remains unclear. The CDR3 is 15 residues long. V was clipped by 3 bases and J by 0 bases, with 9 bases between them. Germline V gene sequence: CDR1 MNHEY, CDR2 SVGEGT. DNA for the CDR3: TGTGCCAGCAGTTATTGGCCAGTCTCCTACAATGAGCAGTTCTTC. Its translation: CASSYWPVSYNEQFF.

This clonotype was recorded at least ten times. Germline and junction disagree at one end, which may indicate a read error. The chain joins TRBV4-1 to TRBJ2-3; D assignment may be TRBD1 or TRBD2 (5 bases each). Per germline, CDR1 MGHRA and CDR2 YSYEKL. The CDR3 has 14 residues. CDR3 amino acids: CASTQRGRTDTQYF. The CDR3 nucleotides are TGCGCCAGCACCCAACGGGGCCGCACAGATACGCAGTATTTT.

This clonotype was counted a few times. The V gene is TRBV28, the J gene TRBJ1-1; no definite D call. V lost 8 bases, J lost 1 base, and 11 bases lay in between. In germline, CDR1 is MDHEN, CDR2 SYDVKM. The CDR3 covers 13 residues. The CDR3 bases are TGTGCCAGCCGTCTGGCTGGGAACACTGAAGCTTTCTTT. The encoded protein is CASRLAGNTEAFF.

The rearrangement uses TRBV6-1 and TRBJ1-2; tentative D call: TRBD1 (5 bases). CDR1 MNHNS and CDR2 SASEGT come from the germline V gene. V was trimmed by 8 bases and J by 4 bases, leaving 17 bases between them. The CDR3 is made up of 14 amino acids. Here the CDR3 reads CASSSRGGSYGYTF. Here the CDR3 DNA reads TGTGCCAGCTCATCAAGGGGAGGAAGCTATGGCTACACCTTC.

This clonotype was detected a few times. The J gene is TRBJ2-1, the V gene TRBV7-9, with D possibly matching TRBD1 (5 bases). The length of the CDR3 is 15 residues. The V gene's germline CDR1 is SEHNR and CDR2 FQNEAQ (reference sequence). The ends were cut back, 6 bases at V and 0 bases at J, with 12 bases in the middle. The CDR3 loop reads CASRKTVSSYNEQFF. CDR3 coding DNA: TGTGCCAGCAGAAAGACAGTTAGCTCCTACAATGAGCAGTTCTTC.

This clonotype was seen at least ten times. V usage is TRBV27 and J usage is TRBJ2-1, with D perhaps TRBD2 (5 bases). Per germline, CDR1 MNHEY and CDR2 SMNVEV (reference sequence). V shed 5 bases and J shed 5 bases, with 19 bases lying between them. The CDR3 is made up of 16 amino acids. CDR3 in DNA: TGTGCCAGCAGTCCCTCGACCAACGCGGGTAACAATGAGCAGTTCTTC. Protein product: CASSPSTNAGNNEQFF.

This clonotype showed up just a few times. The rearrangement links TRBV5-1 to TRBJ2-7, with TRBD2 matching 7 bases. Germline CDR1 and CDR2: SGHRS and YFSETQ. This CDR3 has 13 amino acids. J was trimmed by 4 bases and V by 5 bases; bases with no gene match: 6. In DNA, the CDR3 is TGCGCCAGCAGAAGCGCGGGAGTTTACGAGCAGTACTTC. Translated, it gives CASRSAGVYEQYF.